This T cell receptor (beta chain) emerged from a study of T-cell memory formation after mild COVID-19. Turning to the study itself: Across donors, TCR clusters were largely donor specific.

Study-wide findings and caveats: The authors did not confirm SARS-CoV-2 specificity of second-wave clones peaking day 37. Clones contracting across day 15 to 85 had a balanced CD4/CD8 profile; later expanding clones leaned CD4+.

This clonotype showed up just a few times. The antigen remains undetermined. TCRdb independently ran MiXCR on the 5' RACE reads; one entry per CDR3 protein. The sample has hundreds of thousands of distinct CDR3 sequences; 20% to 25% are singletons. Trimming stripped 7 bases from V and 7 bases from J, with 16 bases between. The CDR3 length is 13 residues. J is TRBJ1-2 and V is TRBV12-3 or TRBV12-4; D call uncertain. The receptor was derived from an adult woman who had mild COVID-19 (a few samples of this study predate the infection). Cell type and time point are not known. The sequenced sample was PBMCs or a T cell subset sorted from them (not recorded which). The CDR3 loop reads CASTPMGSSGYTF. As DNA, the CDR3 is TGTGCCAGCACCCCAATGGGCAGTTCTGGCTACACCTTC.